Sequencing of this T cell receptor beta chain was carried out in a study of Tregs in tolerant kidney transplant recipients. General study findings and limits: No direct test of biological reproducibility was done here.

V was shortened by 5 bases and J by 0 bases, with 9 bases between the two germline ends. Germline assignment: CDR1 SGHTS and CDR2 YDEGEE. CDR3 length: 13 amino acids. Some clones are missing from TCRdb's copy, which holds only in-frame ones; the method was immunoSEQ multiplex PCR. The table has 60,000 to 75,000 clones, 70% to 90% seen once; the top ten hold 2.1%. In regard to this clone: Antigen: not known.

The J gene is TRBJ2-7, the V gene TRBV5-8; no reliable D call. This TCR derives from a human donor who received a combined kidney and bone marrow transplant. The sequences come from Tregs from blood, collected before the transplant. The CDR3 DNA is TGTGCCAGCAGGAAACCGGGCTCCTACGAGCAGTACTTC. Translation: CASRKPGSYEQYF.